This passage covers 24 T cell receptor beta chains from one sample sequenced in a study of blood T cell repertoires in COVID-19. The table came from immunoSEQ multiplex PCR; TCRdb's copy has only in-frame clones and leaves some out. The sample holds around 280,000 clones, nearly 90% seen once. Sequencing was performed on PBMCs or T cells enriched from blood (not recorded which). These receptor sequences come from a woman younger than 35 with acute COVID-19.

The rearrangement joins TRBV2 to TRBJ1-5; D is perhaps TRBD1 (6 bases). The CDR3 runs to 17 residues. Between the trimmed V and J ends, which lost 3 bases and 0 bases, there was a span of 15 bases. Germline CDR1 is SNHLY and CDR2 is FYNNEI. DNA for the CDR3: TGTGCCAGCAGTGATACAGGGACACTCTATAGCAATCAGCCCCAGCATTTT. This sequence encodes CASSDTGTLYSNQPQHF.

In its sample, this clone was seen once. The chain uses TRBV27 and TRBJ2-1; perhaps TRBD2 as D (6 bases). CDR1 is MNHEY and CDR2 is SMNVEV in the germline V gene (reference sequence). With 3 bases removed from V and 6 bases from J, the gap between germline ends came to 12 bases. The CDR3 sequence is 14 residues long. The CDR3 spells CASSFRVGGNEQFF. The CDR3 coding sequence is TGTGCCAGCAGTTTTCGAGTGGGGGGCAATGAGCAGTTCTTC.

The rearrangement joins TRBV2 to TRBJ2-7, with 7 bases that match TRBD1. Unmatched junction bases numbered 3, after V lost 6 bases and J lost 4 bases. This CDR3 spans 12 amino acids. From germline, CDR1 is SNHLY and CDR2 FYNNEI. DNA of the CDR3: TGTGCCAGCAGCGGACAGGTATACGAGCAGTACTTC. Translating gives CASSGQVYEQYF.

CDR3: CASSFGDRARGSGNTIYF. CDR3 in DNA: TGCGCCAGCAGCTTCGGGGACAGGGCAAGGGGCTCTGGAAACACCATATATTTT. The chain has TRBV5-1 and TRBJ1-3; 9 nucleotides agree with TRBD1. Germline loops: CDR1 SGHRS, CDR2 YFSETQ. CDR3 length: 18 amino acids. The J segment lost 0 bases and the V segment lost 2 bases, leaving 9 bases of the junction unmatched.

This clone was detected only once. The chain carries TRBV6-6 and TRBJ2-5, with unresolved D. CDR1 is MNHNY and CDR2 is SVGAGI in the germline V gene (reference sequence). The ends were cut back, 2 bases at V and 1 base at J, with 11 bases in the middle. This CDR3 has 15 residues. CDR3 sequence (DNA): TGTGCCAGCAGTTACGGCAGGATCCCCCAAGAGACCCAGTACTTC. Amino acids: CASSYGRIPQETQYF.

The chain uses TRBV7-9 and TRBJ2-7; weak D call: TRBD2 (6 bases). V lost 10 bases, J lost 11 bases, and 21 bases lay in between. In germline, CDR1 is SEHNR, CDR2 FQNEAQ (reference sequence). The CDR3 covers 12 residues. CDR3: CAIQNRREREYF. The CDR3 DNA follows: TGTGCCATCCAGAACCGGAGGGAGCGGGAGTACTTC.

In this sample, this clone turned up many times. DNA of the CDR3: TGTGCCAGCAGTCACAGGGGACTAGCGGGAGAATACAATGAGCAGTTCTTC. It encodes CASSHRGLAGEYNEQFF. The chain joins TRBV14 to TRBJ2-1; 14 nucleotides agree with TRBD2. The V gene end was trimmed by 6 bases and the J gene end by 4 bases; junction bases not matched to a gene: 8. The CDR3 is 17 residues long. The germline V gene has CDR1 SGHDN and CDR2 FVKESK.

J is TRBJ2-3 and V is TRBV7-9; D unresolved. The CDR3 covers 13 residues. Germline V CDR1 and CDR2: SEHNR, FQNEAQ (reference sequence). V was trimmed by 5 bases and J by 7 bases, leaving 13 bases between them. The CDR3 DNA is TGTGCCAGCAGCGCCTCAACTCAAAATACGCAGTATTTT. Its translation: CASSASTQNTQYF.

V gene TRBV4-1 combines with J gene TRBJ1-4, with TRBD1 matching 12 bases. CDR3 length: 16 amino acids. The V gene end was trimmed by 3 bases and the J gene end by 8 bases; junction bases not matched to a gene: 7. Germline V gene lookup returns CDR1 MGHRA and CDR2 YSYEKL. The CDR3 DNA sequence: TGCGCCAGCAGCCAGAGGAGGGACAGGGGGCGAGAAAAACTGTTTTTT. This encodes CASSQRRDRGREKLFF.

The V call is TRBV6-5, the J call TRBJ1-1, with TRBD1 identical over 9 bases. V trimming: 6 bases; J trimming: 3 bases; junction bases outside the gene matches: 2. This CDR3 has 13 amino acids. Per germline, CDR1 MNHEY and CDR2 SVGAGI. The CDR3 DNA sequence: TGTGCCAGCAGCAACAGGGGGCACACTGAAGCTTTCTTT. Protein sequence: CASSNRGHTEAFF.

The V gene is TRBV6-2 or TRBV6-3, the J gene TRBJ1-3; a possible D gene is TRBD1 (5 bases). The germline V gene has CDR1 MNHEY and CDR2 SVGEGT. CDR3 length: 16 residues. Trimming left V 0 bases short and J 1 base short, with 10 bases between. CDR3 in DNA: TGTGCCAGCAGTTACTCCCCAGGGCCTTCTGGAAACACCATATATTTT. Residues: CASSYSPGPSGNTIYF.

This chain uses TRBV10-3 with TRBJ1-2; no clear D. CDR1 is ENHRY, CDR2 SYGVKD, per germline. The CDR3 totals 11 residues. The V gene lost 4 bases and the J gene lost 14 bases, with 14 bases spanning the gap. The CDR3 loop is CAISGGERLTF. For the CDR3, the DNA is TGTGCCATCAGTGGTGGAGAACGACTTACCTTC.

This clone was counted many times. The chain recombines TRBV18 with TRBJ1-2; 8 bases line up with TRBD1. Germline CDR1 is KGHSH and CDR2 is LQKENI. The CDR3 length is 15 residues. The V gene end was trimmed by 4 bases and the J gene end by 7 bases; junction bases not matched to a gene: 11. The CDR3 here is CASSQETRGPPGYTF. In DNA form, the CDR3 reads TGTGCCAGCTCACAAGAAACCAGGGGGCCTCCTGGCTACACCTTC. The variable domain in full, completed from reference TRBV18 and TRBJ1-2, reads NAGVMQNPRHLVRRRGQEARLRCSPMKGHSHVYWYRQLPEEGLKFMVYLQKENIIDESGMPKERFSAEFPKEGPSILRIQQVVRGDSAAYFCASSQETRGPPGYTFGSGTRLTVV.

This clone was recorded only once. J is TRBJ1-2 and V is TRBV7-2; 8 bases map to TRBD1. CDR1 and CDR2 from the germline V gene are SGHTA and FQGNSA. This CDR3 spans 15 amino acids. The V and J ends lost 1 base and 5 bases, in that order; junction bases with no gene match: 6. CDR3 protein: CASSLGQGIGYGYTF. Written as DNA, the CDR3 is TGTGCCAGCAGCTTAGGACAGGGGATCGGGTATGGCTACACCTTC.

V usage is TRBV7-6 and J usage is TRBJ2-7; 9 bases are shared with TRBD2. Trimming took 0 bases from V and 0 from J; bases not matched to a gene: 9. The CDR3 sequence is 18 residues long. CDR1 and CDR2 (germline): SGHVS, FNYEAQ. CDR3 nucleotides: TGTGCCAGCAGCTTAGCCCCCCCTCTTAGCGGGAGCTCCTACGAGCAGTACTTC. It is translated as CASSLAPPLSGSSYEQYF.

The chain uses TRBV2 and TRBJ2-5, with TRBD2 matching 8 bases. Germline CDR1 reads SNHLY; CDR2 reads FYNNEI. CDR3 length: 16 amino acids. Trimming took 5 bases from V and 4 from J; bases not matched to a gene: 12. The CDR3 sequence: CASSTIIGAGAETQYF. CDR3 bases: TGTGCCAGCAGTACCATAATTGGAGCGGGGGCAGAGACCCAGTACTTC.

The CDR3 region is CANGEGGREDQPQHF. For the CDR3, the DNA is TGTGCCAATGGGGAGGGGGGGCGTGAAGATCAGCCCCAGCATTTT. This chain connects TRBV28 to TRBJ1-5, with D maybe TRBD1 (6 bases). Germline V gene lookup returns CDR1 MDHEN and CDR2 SYDVKM. The CDR3 length is 15 residues. The ends were cut back, 10 bases at V and 5 bases at J, with 21 bases in the middle.

This rearrangement joins TRBV5-1 to TRBJ2-1, with D unclear. Trimming shortened V by 1 base and J by 0 bases, and 8 bases separated the two germline ends. This CDR3 has 15 amino acids. Germline loops: CDR1 SGHRS, CDR2 YFSETQ. CDR3 amino acids: CASSLTTNSYNEQFF. Here the CDR3 DNA reads TGCGCCAGCAGCTTGACTACAAACTCCTACAATGAGCAGTTCTTC.

The chain has TRBV7-3 and TRBJ2-5; no reliable D call. CDR1 and CDR2 from the germline V gene are SGHTA and FQGTGA. CDR3 length: 14 residues. V lost 5 bases and J 2 bases, leaving 12 bases between the germline ends. CDR3: CASSLVGPQETQYF. CDR3 nucleotide sequence: TGTGCCAGCAGCCTCGTGGGCCCACAAGAGACCCAGTACTTC. Full variable domain (remainder filled in from reference TRBV7-3 and TRBJ2-5): GAGVSQTPSNKVTEKGKYVELRCDPISGHTALYWYRQSLGQGPEFLIYFQGTGAADDSGLPNDRFFAVRPEGSVSTLKIQRTERGDSAVYLCASSLVGPQETQYFGPGTRLLVL.

The chain links TRBV9 to TRBJ2-3; TRBD2 agrees at 11 bases. In germline, CDR1 is SGDLS, CDR2 YYNGEE. V lost 3 bases and J lost 6; bases outside the gene matches: 9. The CDR3 runs 16 residues. CDR3 residues: CASSESSGRATDTQYF. Written as DNA, the CDR3 is TGTGCCAGCAGCGAGAGTAGCGGGAGGGCGACCGATACGCAGTATTTT.

In its sample, this clone was seen once. The V and J genes are TRBV29-1 and TRBJ2-7, with D possibly being TRBD2 (5 bases). Looked up from germline, CDR1 is SQVTM and CDR2 is ANQGSEA. V was cut by 4 bases and J by 5 bases, with 12 bases left in between. The CDR3 loop spans 12 amino acids. CDR3: CSVVGLADEQYF. CDR3 DNA: TGCAGCGTTGTAGGCCTAGCCGACGAGCAGTACTTC.

The chain combines TRBV15 with TRBJ2-1; D perhaps matches TRBD2 (7 bases). CDR1 is LNHNV, CDR2 YYDKDF, per germline (reference sequence). The CDR3 covers 14 residues. V lost 7 bases and J lost 7, with 17 bases in between. The CDR3 bases are TGTGCCACCACCTATGGGGGGGCGCGGAATGAGCAGTTCTTC. Its protein is CATTYGGARNEQFF. Complete variable domain (other parts from reference TRBV15 and TRBJ2-1): DAMVIQNPRYQVTQFGKPVTLSCSQTLNHNVMYWYQQKSSQAPKLLFHYYDKDFNNEADTPDNFQSRRPNTSFCFLDIRSPGLGDTAMYLCATTYGGARNEQFFGPGTRLTVL.

This chain links TRBV10-3 with TRBJ1-1; 7 bases are shared with TRBD1. The CDR3 totals 14 residues. The J segment lost 4 bases and the V segment lost 5 bases, leaving 7 bases of the junction unmatched. CDR1 and CDR2 from the germline V gene are ENHRY and SYGVKD. The CDR3 DNA is TGTGCCATCAGTAAGGGGGCGTACGGCACTGAAGCTTTCTTT. Translating gives CAISKGAYGTEAFF.

This clone was detected once. This sequence joins TRBV5-1 and TRBJ2-7; possible D gene TRBD1, 7 bases. Germline V gene sequence: CDR1 SGHRS, CDR2 YFSETQ. The V and J ends lost 3 bases and 2 bases respectively, with 27 bases between them. The CDR3 contains 19 residues. The CDR3 sequence: CASSYGGGFGVTGTYEQYF. CDR3 coding DNA: TGCGCCAGCAGCTACGGAGGGGGCTTTGGGGTAACGGGTACCTACGAGCAGTACTTC.